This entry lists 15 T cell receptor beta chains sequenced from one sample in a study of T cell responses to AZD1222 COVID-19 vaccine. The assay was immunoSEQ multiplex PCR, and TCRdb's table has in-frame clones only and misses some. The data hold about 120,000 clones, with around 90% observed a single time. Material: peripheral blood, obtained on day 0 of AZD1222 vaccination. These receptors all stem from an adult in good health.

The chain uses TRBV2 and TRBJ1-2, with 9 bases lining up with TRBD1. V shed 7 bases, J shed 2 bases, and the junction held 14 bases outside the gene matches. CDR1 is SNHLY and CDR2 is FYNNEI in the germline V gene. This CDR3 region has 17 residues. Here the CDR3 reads CASTDLDRGNPNYGYTF. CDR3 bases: TGTGCCAGCACCGACTTGGACAGGGGCAACCCGAACTATGGCTACACCTTC.

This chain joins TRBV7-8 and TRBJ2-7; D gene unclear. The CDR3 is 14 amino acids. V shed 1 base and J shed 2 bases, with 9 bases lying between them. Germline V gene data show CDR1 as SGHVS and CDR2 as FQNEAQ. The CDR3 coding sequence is TGTGCCAGCAGCTTAGAGTATGAGGCCTACGAGCAGTACTTC. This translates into CASSLEYEAYEQYF.

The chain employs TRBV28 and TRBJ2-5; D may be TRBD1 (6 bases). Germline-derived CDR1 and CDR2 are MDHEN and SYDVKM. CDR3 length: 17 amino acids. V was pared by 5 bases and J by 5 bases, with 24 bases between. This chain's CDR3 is CASSRGWGHASRETQYF. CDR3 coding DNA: TGTGCCAGCAGTAGGGGCTGGGGGCATGCCTCGAGGGAGACCCAGTACTTC.

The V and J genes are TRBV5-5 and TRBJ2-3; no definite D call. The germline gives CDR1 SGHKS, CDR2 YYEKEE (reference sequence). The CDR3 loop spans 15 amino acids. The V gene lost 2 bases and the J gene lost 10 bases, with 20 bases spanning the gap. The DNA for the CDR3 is TGTGCCAGCAGCTTAACGGACGCTCACATTACGGCGCAGTATTTT. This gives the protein CASSLTDAHITAQYF.

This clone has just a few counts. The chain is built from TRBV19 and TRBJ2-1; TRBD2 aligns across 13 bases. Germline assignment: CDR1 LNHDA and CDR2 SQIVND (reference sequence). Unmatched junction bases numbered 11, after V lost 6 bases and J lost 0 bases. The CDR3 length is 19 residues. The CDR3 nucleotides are TGTGCCAGTAGAAGACTAGCGGGAGGTACTAGAAGCTCCTACAATGAGCAGTTCTTC. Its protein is CASRRLAGGTRSSYNEQFF.

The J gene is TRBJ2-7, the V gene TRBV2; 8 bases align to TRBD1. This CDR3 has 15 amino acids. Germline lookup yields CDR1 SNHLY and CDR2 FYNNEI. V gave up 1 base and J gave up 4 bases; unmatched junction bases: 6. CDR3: CASSEEQGGSYEQYF. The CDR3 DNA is TGTGCCAGCAGTGAAGAACAGGGGGGTTCGTACGAGCAGTACTTC. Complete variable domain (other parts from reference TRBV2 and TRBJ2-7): EPEVTQTPSHQVTQMGQEVILRCVPISNHLYFYWYRQILGQKVEFLVSFYNNEISEKSEIFDDQFSVERPDGSNFTLKIRSTKLEDSAMYFCASSEEQGGSYEQYFGPGTRLTVT.

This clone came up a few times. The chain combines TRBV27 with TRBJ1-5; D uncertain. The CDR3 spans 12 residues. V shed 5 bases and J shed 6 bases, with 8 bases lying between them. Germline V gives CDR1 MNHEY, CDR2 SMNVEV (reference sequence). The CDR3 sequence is CASSPWGQPQHF. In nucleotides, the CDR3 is TGTGCCAGCAGTCCTTGGGGTCAGCCCCAGCATTTT.

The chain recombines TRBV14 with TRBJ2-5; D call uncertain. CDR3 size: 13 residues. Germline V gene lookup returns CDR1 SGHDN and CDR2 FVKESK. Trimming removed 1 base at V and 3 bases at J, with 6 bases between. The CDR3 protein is CASSQAAKETQYF. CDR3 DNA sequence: TGTGCCAGCAGCCAAGCCGCGAAAGAGACCCAGTACTTC. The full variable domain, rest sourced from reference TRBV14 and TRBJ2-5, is EAGVTQFPSHSVIEKGQTVTLRCDPISGHDNLYWYRRVMGKEIKFLLHFVKESKQDESGMPNNRFLAERTGGTYSTLKVQPAELEDSGVYFCASSQAAKETQYFGPGTRLLVL.

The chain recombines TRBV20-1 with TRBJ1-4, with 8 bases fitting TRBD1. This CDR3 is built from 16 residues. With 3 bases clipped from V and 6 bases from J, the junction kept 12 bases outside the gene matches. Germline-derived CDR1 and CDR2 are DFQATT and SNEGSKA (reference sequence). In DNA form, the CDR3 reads TGCAGTGCTAGTAGGCAGGGGGCAATCTGGGATGAAAAACTGTTTTTT. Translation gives CSASRQGAIWDEKLFF.

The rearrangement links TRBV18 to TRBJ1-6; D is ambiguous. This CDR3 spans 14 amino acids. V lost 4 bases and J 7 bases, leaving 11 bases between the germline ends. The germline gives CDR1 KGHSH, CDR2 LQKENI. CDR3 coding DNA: TGTGCCAGCTCACAAGAGGGTGGGAATTCACCCCTCCACTTT. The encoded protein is CASSQEGGNSPLHF.

Here the CDR3 reads CASGGPVGYTF. Here the CDR3 DNA reads TGTGCTAGTGGCGGGCCCGTTGGCTACACCTTC. The rearrangement uses TRBV12-5 and TRBJ1-2; no clear D gene. The germline V and J ends were trimmed by 6 bases and 7 bases, with 9 bases remaining between them. There are 11 residues in the CDR3. Germline V gene lookup returns CDR1 LGHNT and CDR2 FRNRAP. The full variable domain, completed using reference TRBV12-5 and TRBJ1-2, is DARVTQTPRHKVTEMGQEVTMRCQPILGHNTVFWYRQTMMQGLELLAYFRNRAPLDDSGMPKDRFSAEMPDATLATLKIQPSEPRDSAVYFCASGGPVGYTFGSGTRLTVV.

The DNA for the CDR3 is TGTGCCAGCAGCTTATCTACGGGTGGGCGGACCCTCGGTGAGCAGTTCTTC. Translated: CASSLSTGGRTLGEQFF. The genes are TRBV7-2 and TRBJ2-1; D remains unclear. V dropped 2 bases and J dropped 9 bases, with 23 bases sitting between them. CDR3 size: 17 residues. Per germline, CDR1 SGHTA and CDR2 FQGNSA.

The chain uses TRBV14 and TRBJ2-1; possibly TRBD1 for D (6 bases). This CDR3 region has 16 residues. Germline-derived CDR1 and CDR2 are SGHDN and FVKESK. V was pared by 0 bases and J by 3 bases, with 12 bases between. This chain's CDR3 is CASSQETGKYYNEQFF. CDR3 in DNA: TGTGCCAGCAGCCAAGAGACAGGAAAATACTACAATGAGCAGTTCTTC.

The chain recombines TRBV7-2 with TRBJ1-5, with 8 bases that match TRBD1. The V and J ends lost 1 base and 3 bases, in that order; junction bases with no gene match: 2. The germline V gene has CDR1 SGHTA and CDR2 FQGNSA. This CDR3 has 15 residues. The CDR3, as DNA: TGTGCCAGCAGCTTAGTACAGGGGGTCAATCAGCCCCAGCATTTT. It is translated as CASSLVQGVNQPQHF. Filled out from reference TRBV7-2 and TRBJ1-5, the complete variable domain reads GAGVSQSPSNKVTEKGKDVELRCDPISGHTALYWYRQSLGQGLEFLIYFQGNSAPDKSGLPSDRFSAERTGGSVSTLTIQRTQQEDSAVYLCASSLVQGVNQPQHFGDGTRLSIL.

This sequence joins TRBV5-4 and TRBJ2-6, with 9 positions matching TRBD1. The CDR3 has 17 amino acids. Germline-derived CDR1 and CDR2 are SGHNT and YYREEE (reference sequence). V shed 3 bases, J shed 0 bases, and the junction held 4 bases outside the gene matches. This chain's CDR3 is CASSSGQGISGANVLTF. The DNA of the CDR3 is TGTGCCAGCAGCTCCGGACAGGGGATCTCTGGGGCCAACGTCCTGACTTTC.